Listed below are T cell receptor beta chains from one sample, sequenced in a study of vaccination effects on CD4 cells after COVID-19. Sequencing used immunoSEQ multiplex PCR; TCRdb keeps in-frame clones, though not all of them. The table records about 16,000 clones, approximately 70% of them present only once. These receptors' targets are unknown. Sequenced material: CD4+ T cells from PBMCs cultured with SARS-CoV-2 spike peptides, taken after COVID-19 vaccination. The origin of the receptors is a human donor who received a COVID-19 vaccine. Each CDR3 is given with its conserved first and last residue. A D gene is named only where the DNA matches it firmly. Size is omitted from some rows. Given values are once, few, many or a class for expanded clones.

D	V	size	J	DNA	CDR3
NA	TRBV19	NA	TRBJ1-1	TGTGCCAGTAGTATTGTTCCGAACACTGAAGCTTTCTTT	CASSIVPNTEAFF
NA	TRBV4-1	NA	TRBJ2-5	TGCGCCAGCAGCCAAGCGGTCGGGAGAGAGACCCAGTACTTC	CASSQAVGRETQYF
TRBD1	TRBV10-2	NA	TRBJ1-4	TGCGCCAGCAGGGATCACGCTTGGACAGGGGAAAATGAAAAACTGTTTTTT	CASRDHAWTGENEKLFF
NA	TRBV19	few	TRBJ1-5	TGTGCCAGTAGTAAGACAGTACTAAGCAATCAGCCCCAGCATTTT	CASSKTVLSNQPQHF
NA	TRBV7-9	NA	TRBJ2-3	TGTGCCAGCAGCTTGTGGTTCGGGGGTAGCCCCACAGATACGCAGTATTTT	CASSLWFGGSPTDTQYF
TRBD1	TRBV6-2/TRBV6-3	few	TRBJ2-7	TGTGCCAGCAGTCCCAACCGGCGCCGGGACAGGGTGAGGTACGAGCAGTACTTC	CASSPNRRRDRVRYEQYF
NA	TRBV7-9	NA	TRBJ1-4	TGTGCCAGCAGCGGAGTCGCAGGGAAGGATGAAAAACTGTTTTTT	CASSGVAGKDEKLFF
NA	TRBV24-1	NA	TRBJ1-2	TGTGCCACCAGCTTACAGGACCCGGAGGTCTATGGCTACACCTTC	CATSLQDPEVYGYTF
NA	TRBV4-1	few	TRBJ1-2	TGCGCCAGCAGCCAAGGCAGGAGTTATGGCTACACCTTC	CASSQGRSYGYTF
NA	TRBV4-1	NA	TRBJ1-1	TGCGCCAGCAGCCAAGTACGGTTTGTTCGGGGGCCCACTGAAGCTTTCTTT	CASSQVRFVRGPTEAFF
NA	TRBV10-3	few	TRBJ2-2	TGTGCCATCAGTGAGGGTCCAGGGACCGGGGAGCTGTTTTTT	CAISEGPGTGELFF
NA	TRBV6-1	NA	TRBJ2-3	TGTGCCAGCAGTGAACGTTGGGGCCGCGGAGATACGCAGTATTTT	CASSERWGRGDTQYF
TRBD1	TRBV5-1	NA	TRBJ1-2	TGCGCCAGCAGCTTGGAGCCTTGGGACAGGGAGAATGGCTACACCTTC	CASSLEPWDRENGYTF
NA	TRBV7-2	NA	TRBJ1-3	TGTGCCAGCAGCTTAGGTATCGACACCATATATTTT	CASSLGIDTIYF
TRBD1	TRBV5-1	NA	TRBJ2-3	TGCGCCAGTAAGGGACAGGGAGTGCGAGATACGCAGTATTTT	CASKGQGVRDTQYF
NA	TRBV10-3	NA	TRBJ2-3	TGTGCCATCAGTGAGGTGGGCGGAGGTGGCACAGATACGCAGTATTTT	CAISEVGGGGTDTQYF
TRBD1	TRBV19	NA	TRBJ2-7	TGTGCCAGTAGAACTACCTGGGGACAGGGGGCGTCTGAGCAGTACTTC	CASRTTWGQGASEQYF
TRBD1	TRBV5-3	NA	TRBJ2-5	TGTGCCAGAAGCAGCGGGACAGGGCAAGAGACCCAGTACTTC	CARSSGTGQETQYF
TRBD1	TRBV27	NA	TRBJ1-1	TGTGCCAGCAGTTTGACCGGGACAGGGGGCCTGGACACTGAAGCTTTCTTT	CASSLTGTGGLDTEAFF
NA	TRBV30	medium-sized	TRBJ1-2	TGTGCCTGGAGTGACCCCCATACTAACTATGGCTACACCTTC	CAWSDPHTNYGYTF
NA	TRBV28	NA	TRBJ1-2	TGTGCCAGCAGCAAACTTGTGGTGGAGGAGGGCTACACCTTC	CASSKLVVEEGYTF
NA	TRBV27	NA	TRBJ1-1	TGTGCCAGCAGTTTATACGGGAACACTGAAGCTTTCTTT	CASSLYGNTEAFF
TRBD1	TRBV15	NA	TRBJ1-1	TGTGCCACCAGCAGCTTCGGGACAGGGGAAGCTTTCTTT	CATSSFGTGEAFF
NA	TRBV4-1	NA	TRBJ2-1	TGCGCCAGCAGCCAAGGCTTGAGGATTACAGGGAAGAGTGATAATGAGCAGTTCTTC	CASSQGLRITGKSDNEQFF
NA	TRBV5-6	NA	TRBJ1-1	TGTGCCAGCAGCGCGGGGGACGGGAAGAACACTGAAGCTTTCTTT	CASSAGDGKNTEAFF
TRBD2	TRBV3-1/TRBV3-2	medium-sized	TRBJ2-7	TGTGCCAGCGGCGGGGCTAGCGGGCGTGGGGAGCAGTACTTC	CASGGASGRGEQYF
NA	TRBV7-8	NA	TRBJ1-6	TGTGCCAGCAGCTTAGCGCAGGGACAAGCCGCGGGGGGGATTTCACCCCTCCACTTT	CASSLAQGQAAGGISPLHF
TRBD2	TRBV7-2	once	TRBJ2-7	TGTGCCAGCAGCCCGAGAAGACTAGCGGGAGGAACGGAGCAGTACTTC	CASSPRRLAGGTEQYF
TRBD2	TRBV5-1	NA	TRBJ2-7	TGCGCCAGCAGCCCAGTCCCGGGACTAGCGGAGGCGCAGTACTTC	CASSPVPGLAEAQYF
TRBD1	TRBV5-1	few	TRBJ1-1	TGCGCCAGCACCAGCACCGGACAGGGTACTGAAGCTTTCTTT	CASTSTGQGTEAFF
TRBD1	TRBV25-1	NA	TRBJ2-7	TGTGCCAGCAGTGTCGGTCCCCGACAGGGTTATTACGAGCAGTACTTC	CASSVGPRQGYYEQYF
NA	TRBV12-5	NA	TRBJ1-1	TGTGCTAGTGGTTTTAGGGGGATGAACACTGAAGCTTTCTTT	CASGFRGMNTEAFF
NA	TRBV7-2	NA	TRBJ2-7	TGTGCCAGCAGCTTAGATTTGATGCAAGGGCAGTACTTC	CASSLDLMQGQYF
NA	TRBV27	NA	TRBJ1-5	TGTGCCAGCAGTTCCCCCCTGGGCAGGCGAAACTATAGCAATCAGCCCCAGCATTTT	CASSSPLGRRNYSNQPQHF
NA	TRBV4-3	NA	TRBJ1-5	TGCGCCAGCAGCCCCCGAGCCGTAGGTGTCGGGAATCAGCCCCAGCATTTT	CASSPRAVGVGNQPQHF
NA	TRBV5-6	NA	TRBJ2-1	TGTGCCAGCAGCCTCAGTCTGGGGAGTGGCGTTGAGCAGTTCTTC	CASSLSLGSGVEQFF
TRBD2	TRBV2	NA	TRBJ2-1	TGTGCCAGCAGTGAGGGGACTAGCGGGTACAATGAGCAGTTCTTC	CASSEGTSGYNEQFF
NA	TRBV7-8	NA	TRBJ1-6	TGTGCCAGCAGCTTAGACAGCTCCTATAATTCACCCCTCCACTTT	CASSLDSSYNSPLHF
TRBD1	TRBV5-6	NA	TRBJ1-2	TGTGCCAGCAGCTTGTGGCCAATGGGACAGGGAGACGGCTACACCTTC	CASSLWPMGQGDGYTF
NA	TRBV12-3/TRBV12-4	few	TRBJ2-1	TGTGCCAGCAGTCCCCTGGTTACGCGGCAGTTCTTC	CASSPLVTRQFF
NA	TRBV4-2	NA	TRBJ1-2	TGTGCCAGCAGCCCGTTTTTGTCCTATGGCTACACCTTC	CASSPFLSYGYTF
NA	TRBV4-1	NA	TRBJ1-2	TGCGCCAGCAGCCCACCGCTACTTCCTGGGTATGGCTACACCTTC	CASSPPLLPGYGYTF
NA	TRBV19	once	TRBJ1-6	TGTGCCAGTAGTATAGGGGGGGGCAGATTACCACCCCTCCACTTT	CASSIGGGRLPPLHF
TRBD1	TRBV5-6	once	TRBJ2-7	TGTGCCAGCAGCAAACGACAGGGAACCTACGAGCAGTACTTC	CASSKRQGTYEQYF
NA	TRBV5-1	NA	TRBJ2-1	TGCGCCAGCAGCTTCGACGGCGCCCGGGCTACGGGAGTTCGTGAGCAGTTCTTC	CASSFDGARATGVREQFF
TRBD2	TRBV4-3	few	TRBJ2-3	TGCGCCAGCAGCCAAGATAAGCGGGGGGGCACAGATACGCAGTATTTT	CASSQDKRGGTDTQYF
NA	TRBV19	NA	TRBJ2-4	TGTGCCAGTAGTATGCCATTACTAGCCAAAAACATTCAGTACTTC	CASSMPLLAKNIQYF
TRBD1	TRBV5-4	few	TRBJ1-2	TGTGCCAGCAGCTTGGGCGGGACAGATGGCTACACCTTC	CASSLGGTDGYTF
NA	TRBV28	NA	TRBJ1-3	TGTGCCAGCAGCGAACAGGGAGACCCTGGAAACACCATATATTTT	CASSEQGDPGNTIYF
NA	TRBV6-5	NA	TRBJ1-1	TGTGCCAGCACCCTAAAGTCCCTGAACACTGAAGCTTTCTTT	CASTLKSLNTEAFF
NA	TRBV2	NA	TRBJ1-2	TGTGCCAGCAGTGAAAGTTGGAGGGGCTATGGCTACACCTTC	CASSESWRGYGYTF
TRBD2	TRBV6-2/TRBV6-3	once	TRBJ2-2	TGTGCCAGCAGCCGGGGGGGGGTCCGCGATTCGAACACCGGGGAGCTGTTTTTT	CASSRGGVRDSNTGELFF